One sample yielded the 6 T cell receptor beta chains listed below, sequenced in a study of blood T cell repertoires in COVID-19. Here immunoSEQ multiplex PCR was the method, and the copy in TCRdb shows in-frame clones only, minus some. The sample records fewer than 400,000 clones, 85% being singletons. Sequenced: peripheral blood. All receptors derive from a young woman with acute or convalescent COVID-19.

V and J are TRBV2 and TRBJ2-7, with 10 bases aligning to TRBD2. CDR1 and CDR2 (germline): SNHLY, FYNNEI. The CDR3 runs to 18 residues. The CDR3: CAINRAGLAVYWSYEQYF. CDR3 bases: TGTGCTATTAACCGGGCAGGACTAGCGGTGTATTGGTCCTACGAGCAGTACTTC.

The chain employs TRBV4-2 and TRBJ2-3, with 8 bases identical to TRBD2. Germline V CDR1 and CDR2: LGHNA, YNFKEQ. Losses at the gene ends were 0 bases for V and 5 bases for J; bases not matched to a gene: 16. The CDR3 is made up of 19 amino acids. The CDR3 sequence is CASSQEGYGLAGQEDTQYF. CDR3 nucleotides: TGTGCCAGCAGCCAAGAAGGTTACGGGCTAGCGGGCCAAGAAGATACGCAGTATTTT.

This chain connects TRBV4-1 to TRBJ1-1; a weak D match, TRBD1 (5 bases). The V end lost 3 bases, the J end lost 0 bases, and 11 bases lay between the germline ends. This CDR3 comprises 15 residues. The germline CDR1 and CDR2 sequences are MGHRA and YSYEKL. The CDR3 protein is CASSHQPGVNTEAFF. The CDR3, as DNA: TGCGCCAGCAGCCATCAACCGGGGGTGAACACTGAAGCTTTCTTT.

This clone has just a few counts. The DNA of the CDR3 is TGTGCCAGCAGTTCCCGGACAGGAGACAATGAGCAGTTCTTC. Translated: CASSSRTGDNEQFF. The chain recombines TRBV2 with TRBJ2-1, with TRBD1 identical over 7 bases. V lost 5 bases, J lost 5 bases, and 6 bases stayed unmatched. CDR3 length: 14 amino acids. CDR1 is SNHLY and CDR2 is FYNNEI in the germline V gene.

This chain joins TRBV5-4 and TRBJ2-7; D is perhaps TRBD1 (6 bases). Germline V gene data show CDR1 as SGHNT and CDR2 as YYREEE (reference sequence). The CDR3 length is 14 residues. The V gene lost 3 bases and the J gene lost 6 bases, with 16 bases spanning the gap. The CDR3: CASSSGTNGGEQYF. DNA for the CDR3: TGTGCCAGCAGCTCCGGGACAAATGGAGGCGAGCAGTACTTC.

This clone was recorded at least ten times. Within the sample, other DNA sequences also encode this same CDR3. The chain joins TRBV2 to TRBJ2-1; 10 nucleotides agree with TRBD1. V was pared by 6 bases and J by 8 bases, with 1 base of the junction left unmatched. The CDR3 spans 12 residues. Germline V gives CDR1 SNHLY, CDR2 FYNNEI. CDR3 region: CASRDRGDEQFF. CDR3 bases: TGTGCCAGCAGGGACAGGGGGGATGAGCAGTTCTTC.